This T cell receptor beta chain comes out of a study of shared clonotypes between healthy human individuals. 150 to 250 ng DNA, around 30,000 T cell genomes, went into each sorted-subset replicate PCR. Profiling relied on immunoSEQ multiplex PCR, and the TCRdb table lists in-frame clones only, not all of them. The sample includes around 2.1 million clones, approximately 94% of them seen just once. To note about this clone: Its antigen is still unknown.

Findings and caveats of the study: The rarefaction results pointed to incomplete sorted-subset sequencing despite large depth.

The CDR3 has 14 amino acids. Germline loops: CDR1 LGHNA, CDR2 YSLEER. V was pared by 4 bases and J by 4 bases, with 3 bases of the junction left unmatched. This sequence joins TRBV4-3 and TRBJ1-2; TRBD1 aligns across 10 bases. Sequencing was carried out using naive CD4+ T cells sorted from blood. The subset denotes: CD45RA+ positively selected. This sequence originates from a man between 18 and 35 years old in good health. This CDR3 is CASSLRTGGYGYTF. CDR3 in DNA: TGCGCCAGCAGCCTCCGGACAGGGGGCTATGGCTACACCTTC.